One TCR beta chain is described in this entry. One entry per CDR3 protein results from TCRdb running MiXCR on the 5' RACE reads. Among about 57,000 distinct CDR3 sequences listed, about 26% were seen once. Tregs were sorted as CD4+CD25+CD127-/low cells. Germline V gives CDR1 MGHRA, CDR2 YSYEKL. The CDR3 has 14 residues. The ends lost 0 bases at V and 7 bases at J; junction bases unmatched: 4. This sequence joins TRBV4-1 and TRBJ2-5; 8 bases align to TRBD1. Source material: tumor-infiltrating Tregs sorted from the breast tumor. The sequence was collected from a female donor with breast cancer. The CDR3 loop is CASSQEVTGGTQYF. CDR3 DNA sequence: TGCGCCAGCAGCCAAGAAGTAACAGGGGGGACCCAGTACTTC.